These 14 T cell receptor beta chains were all obtained from the same sample, sequenced in a study of T-cell memory formation after mild COVID-19. Using its own MiXCR run on the 5' RACE reads, TCRdb lists one record per CDR3 protein. The sample has 450,000 to 650,000 distinct CDR3 sequences; roughly 22% are singletons. Specimen: PBMCs or a T cell subset sorted from them (not recorded which). The receptor set was obtained from an adult woman who had mild COVID-19 (a few samples of this study predate the infection). Cell type and time point are not known.

This clonotype has just a few counts. This rearrangement joins TRBV9 to TRBJ1-4; D is possibly TRBD1 (6 bases). This CDR3 contains 15 residues. The germline V gene encodes CDR1 SGDLS and CDR2 YYNGEE. V gave up 4 bases and J gave up 4 bases, with 14 bases separating them. This CDR3 reads CASSSEGVGNEKLFF. CDR3 coding DNA: TGTGCCAGCAGCTCCGAGGGGGTGGGTAATGAAAAACTGTTTTTT.

The CDR3 coding sequence is TGTGCCAGCAGTGGACTCGGGAGCGGCGAGCAGTACTTC. Protein product: CASSGLGSGEQYF. The chain is built from TRBV27 and TRBJ2-7; D may be TRBD2 (6 bases). V shed 5 bases and J shed 6 bases, with 14 bases lying between them. CDR3 length: 13 residues. The germline gives CDR1 MNHEY, CDR2 SMNVEV (reference sequence).

This clonotype was observed a handful of times. The chain couples TRBV4-1 to TRBJ2-5; 9 nucleotides agree with TRBD1. CDR3 length: 16 amino acids. The V segment lost 6 bases and the J segment 2 bases; nucleotides outside the gene matches: 10. Germline assignment: CDR1 MGHRA and CDR2 YSYEKL. The CDR3 here is CASSQGQGGDQETQYF. DNA for the CDR3: TGCGCCAGCAGTCAGGGACAGGGTGGGGATCAAGAGACCCAGTACTTC.

As regards this clonotype: One end of the junction does not line up with germline, which may come from a read error. The chain joins TRBV3-1 to TRBJ2-2; 15 bases are a match to TRBD2. The CDR3 has 15 amino acids. The germline V gene has CDR1 LGHDT and CDR2 YNNKEL (reference sequence). CDR3 nucleotide sequence: TGTGCCAGCAGCGGACTAGCGGGGGGGACCGTGGAGCTGTTTTTT. This gives the protein CASSGLAGGTVELFF.

A few counts support this clonotype. The V call is TRBV7-8, the J call TRBJ1-1, with D tentatively TRBD1 (5 bases). Germline V gene sequence: CDR1 SGHVS, CDR2 FQNEAQ. This CDR3 region has 16 residues. V was pared by 1 base and J by 4 bases, with 16 bases between. CDR3 bases: TGTGCCAGCAGCTTAGGGGCCAACAGGTACGGCACTGAAGCTTTCTTT. This codes for CASSLGANRYGTEAFF. The complete variable domain, with remaining parts taken from reference TRBV7-8 and TRBJ1-1, reads GAGVSQSPRYKVAKRGQDVALRCDPISGHVSLFWYQQALGQGPEFLTYFQNEAQLDKSGLPSDRFFAERPEGSVSTLKIQRTQQEDSAVYLCASSLGANRYGTEAFFGQGTRLTVV.

There are many counts of this clonotype. The V gene is TRBV6-2 or TRBV6-3, the J gene TRBJ1-1; weak D call: TRBD1 (5 bases). The V end lost 6 bases, the J end lost 1 base, and 9 bases lay between the germline ends. The CDR3 is 13 residues long. The germline V gene encodes CDR1 MNHEY and CDR2 SVGEGT. As DNA, the CDR3 is TGTGCCAGCAGGGGGACGGCGAACACTGAAGCTTTCTTT. Protein product: CASRGTANTEAFF.

This clonotype appeared many times. The chain is built from TRBV7-2 and TRBJ2-3, with D perhaps matching TRBD1 or TRBD2 (6 bases each). Germline V CDR1 and CDR2: SGHTA, FQGNSA. There are 16 residues in the CDR3. V was shortened by 5 bases and J by 6 bases, with 21 bases between the two germline ends. The CDR3 reads CASSHPTGGLRDTQYF. The CDR3, as DNA: TGTGCCAGCAGCCATCCAACCGGGGGCCTAAGGGATACGCAGTATTTT.

This clonotype has a handful of counts. This sequence joins TRBV9 and TRBJ2-5; tentative D call: TRBD2 (6 bases). CDR1 SGDLS and CDR2 YYNGEE come from the germline V gene. V was cut by 1 base and J by 1 base, with 8 bases left in between. The CDR3 loop spans 14 amino acids. The DNA of the CDR3 is TGTGCCAGCAGCGTACGTAGCGGCCAAGAGACCCAGTACTTC. This sequence encodes CASSVRSGQETQYF.

This clonotype was counted only a few times. The chain joins TRBV30 to TRBJ2-7; the D gene is possibly TRBD2 (6 bases). Trimming took off 0 bases at V and 2 bases at J, with 11 bases between the two ends. Germline V lookup: CDR1 GTSNPN, CDR2 SVGIG (reference sequence). The CDR3 sequence is 14 residues long. The CDR3 region is CAWSVGGFAYEQYF. The CDR3, as DNA: TGTGCCTGGAGTGTAGGAGGGTTCGCCTACGAGCAGTACTTC.

This clonotype was detected a few times. The chain is built from TRBV20-1 and TRBJ1-4, with D unclear. From germline, CDR1 is DFQATT and CDR2 SNEGSKA (reference sequence). V lost 5 bases and J lost 1, with 8 bases in between. The CDR3 runs to 13 residues. CDR3: CSAGAGTNEKLFF. As DNA, the CDR3 is TGCAGTGCTGGCGCGGGAACTAATGAAAAACTGTTTTTT.

This clonotype was observed many times. This chain links TRBV5-4 with TRBJ2-5; 9 bases are a match to TRBD1. This CDR3 has 14 residues. V lost 2 bases and J lost 4; bases outside the gene matches: 3. Germline V gene sequence: CDR1 SGHNT, CDR2 YYREEE (reference sequence). CDR3 coding DNA: TGTGCCAGCAGCTTACAGGGGGCGGGAGAGACCCAGTACTTC. Its protein product is CASSLQGAGETQYF.

The table lists this clonotype with a few counts. This chain joins TRBV6-1 and TRBJ1-2; D is perhaps TRBD1 (5 bases). This CDR3 region has 13 residues. The germline V gene has CDR1 MNHNS and CDR2 SASEGT. The germline V and J ends were trimmed by 7 bases and 4 bases, with 13 bases remaining between them. CDR3 sequence (DNA): TGTGCCAGCAATGAGGCGGGGGGCTATGGCTACACCTTC. Residues: CASNEAGGYGYTF.

The chain links TRBV20-1 to TRBJ2-5; 12 positions agree with TRBD1. The CDR3 is 14 amino acids. The V gene end was trimmed by 5 bases and the J gene end by 5 bases; junction bases not matched to a gene: 6. Per germline, CDR1 DFQATT and CDR2 SNEGSKA (reference sequence). The CDR3 DNA is TGCAGTGCTTTTGGGACAGGGGGCTGGGAGACCCAGTACTTC. Amino acid sequence: CSAFGTGGWETQYF.

The chain couples TRBV29-1 to TRBJ1-1; D is ambiguous. Germline assignment: CDR1 SQVTM and CDR2 ANQGSEA. The CDR3 sequence is 14 residues long. V was pared by 1 base and J by 1 base, with 10 bases between. This CDR3 is CSVEVGLRNTEAFF. Here the CDR3 DNA reads TGCAGCGTTGAAGTAGGCTTAAGGAACACTGAAGCTTTCTTT.